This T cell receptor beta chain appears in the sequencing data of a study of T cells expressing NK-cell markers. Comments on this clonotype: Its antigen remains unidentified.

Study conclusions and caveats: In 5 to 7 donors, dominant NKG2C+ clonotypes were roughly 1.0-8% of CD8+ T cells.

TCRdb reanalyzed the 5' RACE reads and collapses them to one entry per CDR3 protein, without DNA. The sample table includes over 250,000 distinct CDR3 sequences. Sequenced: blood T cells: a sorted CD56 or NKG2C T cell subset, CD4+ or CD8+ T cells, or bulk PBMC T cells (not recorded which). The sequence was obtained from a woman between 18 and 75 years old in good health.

The CDR3 here is CASSLQSGSPLHF. This chain joins TRBV5-1 and TRBJ1-6. The germline gives CDR1 SGHRS, CDR2 YFSETQ. There are 13 residues in the CDR3.